What follows are 16 T cell receptor beta chains derived from one specimen sequenced in a study of neurological immune-mediated disorders. TCRdb called the 5' RACE reads again in MiXCR, with one record for every CDR3 protein. This sample has about 46,000 distinct CDR3 sequences, with about 2% found just once. What was sequenced was PBMCs. These receptors were taken from a woman in her 40s with multiple sclerosis.

This clonotype was detected many times. This chain joins TRBV12-3 or TRBV12-4 and TRBJ2-1, with D perhaps matching TRBD1 (6 bases). V lost 6 bases, J lost 4 bases, and 16 bases lay in between. This CDR3 region has 15 residues. CDR3 residues: CASSLGQGPYNEQFF. The CDR3 nucleotides read TGTGCCAGCAGCTTGGGTCAGGGGCCATACAATGAGCAGTTCTTC.

This clonotype was observed many times. CDR3 sequence: CASSVVGGEDEKLFF. The CDR3 nucleotides are TGTGCCAGCAGCGTAGTGGGGGGAGAAGATGAAAAACTGTTTTTT. V and J are TRBV9 and TRBJ1-4; D perhaps matches TRBD1 (5 bases). Germline lookup yields CDR1 SGDLS and CDR2 YYNGEE. The length of the CDR3 is 15 residues. The germline V and J ends were trimmed by 0 bases and 6 bases, with 12 bases remaining between them.

This clonotype was seen at least ten times. V and J are TRBV12-3 or TRBV12-4 and TRBJ1-1, with unresolved D. There are 16 residues in the CDR3. Between the trimmed V and J ends, which lost 3 bases and 4 bases, there was a span of 18 bases. This chain's CDR3 is CASSFETGFPGTEAFF. The CDR3 nucleotides read TGTGCCAGCAGTTTCGAAACCGGGTTCCCAGGCACTGAAGCTTTCTTT.

This clonotype occurred many times. This rearrangement joins TRBV3-1 to TRBJ1-6; D might be TRBD1 (6 bases). The ends were cut back, 1 base at V and 7 bases at J, with 14 bases in the middle. Germline CDR1 LGHDT, CDR2 YNNKEL (reference sequence). This CDR3 is built from 16 residues. The DNA of the CDR3 is TGTGCCAGCAGCCAAGGAGCGGGGACATCGAATTCACCCCTCCACTTT. It translates to CASSQGAGTSNSPLHF.

This clonotype was seen at least ten times. The chain employs TRBV5-1 and TRBJ2-6; 9 nucleotides agree with TRBD1. Unmatched junction bases numbered 6, after V lost 0 bases and J lost 2 bases. Germline loops: CDR1 SGHRS, CDR2 YFSETQ. The CDR3 runs to 18 residues. CDR3 in DNA: TGCGCCAGCAGCTTGGCCCCGGGACAGGGCCCTGGGGCCAACGTCCTGACTTTC. It translates to CASSLAPGQGPGANVLTF.

In its sample, this clonotype was seen many times. V usage is TRBV9 and J usage is TRBJ1-2, with D possibly being TRBD1 (5 bases). The CDR3 spans 13 residues. The V gene's germline CDR1 is SGDLS and CDR2 YYNGEE. The ends were cut back, 0 bases at V and 4 bases at J, with 7 bases in the middle. The DNA for the CDR3 is TGTGCCAGCAGCGTAGGGGGGGGCTATGGCTACACCTTC. This translates into CASSVGGGYGYTF.

This clonotype was found a few times. The V and J genes are TRBV7-9 and TRBJ2-3; 7 positions agree with TRBD2. Germline-derived CDR1 and CDR2 are SEHNR and FQNEAQ (reference sequence). CDR3 length equals 14 residues. V lost 3 bases to trimming and J lost 4 bases; unmatched junction nucleotides: 4. CDR3 sequence (DNA): TGTGCCAGCAGCTTTGCGGGGGACCCAGATACGCAGTATTTT. Amino acids: CASSFAGDPDTQYF.

This clonotype is medium-sized in the sample. The chain carries TRBV5-1 and TRBJ2-3; D is perhaps TRBD2 (6 bases). The CDR3 is 14 amino acids. V gave up 3 bases and J gave up 5 bases, with 13 bases separating them. CDR1 is SGHRS, CDR2 YFSETQ, per germline. The CDR3 coding sequence is TGCGCCAGCAGCTCAGGACTACCCCAAGATACGCAGTATTTT. Its protein product is CASSSGLPQDTQYF.

In its sample, this clonotype was seen many times. V usage is TRBV29-1 and J usage is TRBJ1-4, with unresolved D. Deletions cut 5 bases from V and 2 bases from J, with 3 bases between. Germline V lookup: CDR1 SQVTM, CDR2 ANQGSEA. The CDR3 runs 11 residues. The CDR3 DNA reads as TGCAGCGTTCGGACTAATGAAAAACTGTTTTTT. Protein sequence: CSVRTNEKLFF.

About this clonotype itself: Since a much larger clone is just one base distant, this may be a read error. This chain connects TRBV2 to TRBJ2-5; D is ambiguous. V was shortened by 7 bases and J by 4 bases, with 7 bases between the two germline ends. The CDR3 spans 11 residues. Germline lookup yields CDR1 SNHLY and CDR2 FYNNEI. DNA of the CDR3: TGTGCCAGCACGGATGGAGAGACCCAGTACTTC. Its translation: CASTDGETQYF.

Many counts were recorded for this clonotype. The chain recombines TRBV7-2 with TRBJ1-2; 8 nucleotides line up with TRBD1. Germline CDR1 is SGHTA and CDR2 is FQGNSA. V lost 3 bases, J lost 5 bases, and 8 bases stayed unmatched. The CDR3 has 15 amino acids. The CDR3 nucleotides are TGTGCCAGCAGCTTGGACCGGACAGGGACTTATGGCTACACCTTC. Translated: CASSLDRTGTYGYTF.

This clonotype was recorded many times. The chain uses TRBV20-1 and TRBJ2-3, with 9 bases identical to TRBD1. V gave up 5 bases and J gave up 5 bases; unmatched junction bases: 2. The CDR3 is 12 residues long. In germline, CDR1 is DFQATT, CDR2 SNEGSKA (reference sequence). The CDR3 DNA reads TGCAGTGCTGGACAGGGGAGAGATACGCAGTATTTT. Amino acids: CSAGQGRDTQYF.

This clonotype was found many times. The chain couples TRBV5-1 to TRBJ2-6; 8 bases line up with TRBD1. The CDR3 length is 18 residues. The trim removed 0 bases at V and 1 base at J, leaving 6 bases unmatched. CDR1 is SGHRS, CDR2 YFSETQ, per germline. The CDR3 region is CASSLVRTGMSGANVLTF. CDR3 sequence (DNA): TGCGCCAGCAGCTTGGTACGGACAGGGATGTCTGGGGCCAACGTCCTGACTTTC. Supplemented by reference TRBV5-1 and TRBJ2-6, the full variable domain reads KAGVTQTPRYLIKTRGQQVTLSCSPISGHRSVSWYQQTPGQGLQFLFEYFSETQRNKGNFPGRFSGRQFSNSRSEMNVSTLELGDSALYLCASSLVRTGMSGANVLTFGAGSRLTVL.

In this sample, this clonotype turned up many times. V is TRBV20-1 and J is TRBJ1-1; D might be TRBD1 (6 bases). The CDR3 is 13 residues long. The germline CDR1 and CDR2 sequences are DFQATT and SNEGSKA (reference sequence). Trimming shortened V by 3 bases and J by 1 base, and 9 bases separated the two germline ends. The CDR3 bases are TGCAGTGCTAGGAGACAGGAGAACACTGAAGCTTTCTTT. Its translation: CSARRQENTEAFF.

This clonotype was seen ten or more times. The V gene is TRBV5-1, the J gene TRBJ1-1, with 8 bases that match TRBD1. The CDR3 loop spans 14 amino acids. Germline lookup yields CDR1 SGHRS and CDR2 YFSETQ. V was clipped by 4 bases and J by 1 base; unmatched bases: 3. CDR3 bases: TGCGCCAGCAGCCATGACAGGGGGAACACTGAAGCTTTCTTT. It encodes CASSHDRGNTEAFF.

This clonotype was observed at least ten times. The chain employs TRBV21-1 and TRBJ1-2; TRBD1, as called in the table, went unchecked against the DNA. TRBV21-1 is listed as a pseudogene. The CDR3 is made up of 15 amino acids. The DNA for the CDR3 is TGTGCCAGTACCCAGTCCGGGAGAAAGCACTATGGCTACACCTTC. Encoded protein: CASTQSGRKHYGYTF.